This TCR beta chain was profiled in a study of beta chain features in type 1 diabetes. TCRB transcripts that were expressed got sequenced, as all of the isolated RNA had been reverse transcribed. The study sequenced naive, central memory and regulatory T cell samples to an average of around 3.5 million reads. Here immunoSEQ multiplex PCR was the method, and the copy in TCRdb shows in-frame clones only, minus some. In the table there are 120,000 to 150,000 clones, approximately 13% of which are singletons. Study conclusions and caveats: In every one of the four CD4+ subsets, TCRB CDR3s were moderately but significantly shorter in Type 1 diabetes patients. In patients and controls equally, PCR might favor templates that are shorter.

In germline, CDR1 is SGHTA, CDR2 FQGTGA. Trimming stripped 7 bases from V and 2 bases from J, with 11 bases between. This CDR3 comprises 13 residues. Note on this clone: Its antigen is still unknown.

V is TRBV7-3 and J is TRBJ2-5; D is undetermined. The specimen sequenced was central memory CD4+ T cells from blood. This sequence originates from a man younger than 35 with type 1 diabetes. This CDR3 reads CASNSGPQETQYF. The CDR3 DNA sequence: TGTGCCAGCAACTCCGGGCCTCAAGAGACCCAGTACTTC.